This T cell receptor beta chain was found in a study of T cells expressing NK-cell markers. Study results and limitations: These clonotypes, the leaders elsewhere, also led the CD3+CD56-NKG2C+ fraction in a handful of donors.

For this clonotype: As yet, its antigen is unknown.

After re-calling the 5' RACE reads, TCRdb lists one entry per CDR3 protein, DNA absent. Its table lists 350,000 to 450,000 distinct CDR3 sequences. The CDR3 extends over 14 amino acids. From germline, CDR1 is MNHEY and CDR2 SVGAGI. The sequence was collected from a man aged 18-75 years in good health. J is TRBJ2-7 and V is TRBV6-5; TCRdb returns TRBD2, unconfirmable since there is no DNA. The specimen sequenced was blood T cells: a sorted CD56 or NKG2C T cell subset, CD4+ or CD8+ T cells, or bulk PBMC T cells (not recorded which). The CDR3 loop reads CASSTRGPNYEQYF.